This T cell receptor (beta chain) was captured by sequencing in a study of blood T cell repertoires in COVID-19. Study-level background: The United States, Italy and Spain were the sources of the acute and convalescent COVID-19 samples. Sample material is recorded as cDNA or gDNA derived from T cells, B-cell-depleted T cells, or PBMCs.

The germline V gene encodes CDR1 SGHTA and CDR2 FQGNSA. V gave up 1 base and J gave up 1 base, with 14 bases separating them. The CDR3 has 16 amino acids. Source study methods: Amplified reference gene primers provided the basis for estimating nucleated cell counts. Some clones are missing from TCRdb's copy, which holds only in-frame ones; the method was immunoSEQ multiplex PCR. The DNA gave D and trimming, while V, J and clone size come from that table. The sample shows some 300,000 clones, 70% to 90% of them seen only once. One Seattle source followed patients from active infection through their disease course.

The sequence was collected from a woman aged 50 to 60 with COVID-19, enrolled during active disease. The chain combines TRBV7-2 with TRBJ2-7; maybe TRBD1 (5 bases). Sequencing was performed on peripheral blood. The CDR3 DNA reads as TGTGCCAGCAGCTTAGGGCCGGCTGGGGCATCCTACGAGCAGTACTTC. Protein product: CASSLGPAGASYEQYF.